Described below is a single TCR beta chain sequence and its context. The sample contains more than one DNA sequence encoding this CDR3. In germline, CDR1 is MNHEY, CDR2 SVGAGI. The CDR3 covers 14 residues. Trimming took 6 bases from V and 2 from J; bases not matched to a gene: 6. Deep-level assay runs were performed. Several immunoSEQ 96-well plates shared each subset's DNA, each plate a replicate. Clones were sequenced by immunoSEQ multiplex PCR, and TCRdb holds only the in-frame ones, with some missing. The table has hundreds of thousands of clones, around 73% seen once. This specimen comes from a study of shared clonotypes between healthy human individuals.

This sequence originates from a woman in her twenties or thirties in good health. The sequenced sample consisted of memory CD4+ T cells sorted from blood. Subset defined: CD45RA-negative fraction. This rearrangement joins TRBV6-5 to TRBJ1-1; 7 nucleotides match TRBD1. Written as DNA, the CDR3 is TGTGCCAGCAGCCCCAGGACAGGAAACACTGAAGCTTTCTTT. Translating it yields CASSPRTGNTEAFF.